This T cell receptor (beta chain) was captured in a study of blood T cell repertoires in COVID-19. Study information: From the United States, Italy and Spain came samples of acute and convalescent COVID-19. PBMCs, B-cell-depleted T cells, or T cells provided the cDNA or gDNA that made up the material.

Per the study methods: Amplification of reference gene primers provided the estimated nucleated cell counts. Clones were sequenced by immunoSEQ multiplex PCR, and TCRdb holds only the in-frame ones, with some missing. V and J calls and clone size are copied from that table; D and trimming were computed from the DNA. The table lists under 300,000 clones, 84% of them singletons. The germline V and J ends were trimmed by 5 bases and 5 bases, with 10 bases remaining between them. The CDR3 is 13 amino acids. Germline CDR1 is MNHEY and CDR2 is SVGEGT. Source material: peripheral blood. The receptor comes from a man in his fifties or sixties with acute or convalescent COVID-19. J is TRBJ2-1 and V is TRBV6-2 or TRBV6-3; D not resolved. The CDR3, as DNA: TGTGCCAGCAGTAACGCCTATAACAATGAGCAGTTCTTC. Protein product: CASSNAYNNEQFF.